The clone carrying this TCR beta chain appeared a few times. The antigen remains undetermined. The entry originates in a study of T-cell memory formation after mild COVID-19. Overall study findings and caveats: From day 15 to 85, contracting clones were balanced between CD4 and CD8, whereas later expanders leaned toward CD4+.

CDR1 DFQATT and CDR2 SNEGSKA come from the germline V gene (reference sequence). The CDR3 totals 15 residues. The V segment lost 0 bases and the J segment 7 bases; nucleotides outside the gene matches: 7. Via MiXCR, TCRdb re-called the 5' RACE reads, giving one row per CDR3 protein. The sample has about 190,000 distinct CDR3 sequences; 15% to 20% are singletons. The source is an adult woman who had mild COVID-19 (a few samples of this study predate the infection). Cell type and time point are not known. The V and J genes are TRBV20-1 and TRBJ1-4, with 8 bases fitting TRBD1. The sequenced sample consisted of PBMCs or a T cell subset sorted from them (not recorded which). This chain's CDR3 is CSARDPTGAGEKLFF. The CDR3 DNA reads as TGCAGTGCTAGAGATCCGACAGGGGCAGGTGAAAAACTGTTTTTT.